One TCR beta chain is described in this entry. This CDR3 has 14 residues. With 5 bases removed from V and 6 bases from J, the gap between germline ends came to 14 bases. Germline CDR1 is SGHRS and CDR2 is YFSETQ. Sequenced by immunoSEQ multiplex PCR; TCRdb stores in-frame clones only, minus some. The repertoire consists of roughly 2.5 million clones, with approximately 92% occurring once and the leading ten covering over 0.12%. This record belongs to a study of shared clonotypes between healthy human individuals. The clonotype comes from a man aged 18 to 29 in good health. V gene TRBV5-1 combines with J gene TRBJ2-2; D is ambiguous. Sequencing input: naive CD4+ T cells sorted from blood. Subset: CD45RA+ positively selected. The CDR3, as DNA: TGCGCCAGCAGTTTGCCACAAGGAGCCGGGGAGCTGTTTTTT. It codes for CASSLPQGAGELFF.